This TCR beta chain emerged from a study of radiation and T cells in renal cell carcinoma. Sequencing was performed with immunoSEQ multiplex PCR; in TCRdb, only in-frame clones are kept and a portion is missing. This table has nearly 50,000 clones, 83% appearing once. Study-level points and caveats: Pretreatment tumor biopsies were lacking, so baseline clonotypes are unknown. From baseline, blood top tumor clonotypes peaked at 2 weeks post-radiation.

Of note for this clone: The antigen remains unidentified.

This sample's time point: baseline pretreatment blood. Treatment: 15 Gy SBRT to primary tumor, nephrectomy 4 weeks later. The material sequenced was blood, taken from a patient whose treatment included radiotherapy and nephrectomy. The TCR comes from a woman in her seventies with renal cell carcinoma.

CDR3 nucleotide sequence: TGCGCCAGCAGCTTGGCGGGACAGGGTAATTCACCCCTCCACTTT. It yields the protein CASSLAGQGNSPLHF. The rearrangement links TRBV5-1 to TRBJ1-6; 9 bases map to TRBD1. This CDR3 has 15 amino acids. The germline V gene encodes CDR1 SGHRS and CDR2 YFSETQ. V lost 0 bases, J lost 6 bases, and 1 base stayed unmatched.